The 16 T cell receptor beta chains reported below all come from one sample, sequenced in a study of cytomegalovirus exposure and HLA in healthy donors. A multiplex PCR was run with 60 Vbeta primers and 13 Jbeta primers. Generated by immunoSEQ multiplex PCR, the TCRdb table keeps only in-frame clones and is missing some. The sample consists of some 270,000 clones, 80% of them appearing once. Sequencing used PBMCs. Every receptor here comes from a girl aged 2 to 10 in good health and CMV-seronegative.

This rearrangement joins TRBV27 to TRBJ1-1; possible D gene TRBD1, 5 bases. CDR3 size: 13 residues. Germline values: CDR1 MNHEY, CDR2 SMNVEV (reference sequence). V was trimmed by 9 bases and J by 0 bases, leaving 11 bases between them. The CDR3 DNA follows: TGTGCCAGTGGGGGGGGGATGAACACTGAAGCTTTCTTT. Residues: CASGGGMNTEAFF.

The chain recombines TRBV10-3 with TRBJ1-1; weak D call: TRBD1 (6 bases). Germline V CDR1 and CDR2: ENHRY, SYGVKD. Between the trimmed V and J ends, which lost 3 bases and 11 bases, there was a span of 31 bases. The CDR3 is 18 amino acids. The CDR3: CAISDLAGANLVDFEAFF. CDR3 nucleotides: TGTGCCATCAGTGATCTAGCGGGGGCCAACCTGGTGGACTTCGAGGCTTTCTTT.

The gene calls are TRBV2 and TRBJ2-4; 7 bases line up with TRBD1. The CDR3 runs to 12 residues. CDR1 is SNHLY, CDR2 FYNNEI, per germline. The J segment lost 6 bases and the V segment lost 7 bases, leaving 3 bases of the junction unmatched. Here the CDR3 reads CASTDRVNIQYF. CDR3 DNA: TGTGCCAGCACCGACAGGGTAAACATTCAGTACTTC.

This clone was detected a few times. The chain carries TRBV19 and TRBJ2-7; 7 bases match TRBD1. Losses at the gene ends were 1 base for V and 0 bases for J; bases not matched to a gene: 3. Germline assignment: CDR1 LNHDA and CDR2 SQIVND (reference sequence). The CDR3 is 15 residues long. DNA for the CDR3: TGTGCCAGTAGTATAGGGGGGACAGTCTCCTACGAGCAGTACTTC. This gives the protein CASSIGGTVSYEQYF.

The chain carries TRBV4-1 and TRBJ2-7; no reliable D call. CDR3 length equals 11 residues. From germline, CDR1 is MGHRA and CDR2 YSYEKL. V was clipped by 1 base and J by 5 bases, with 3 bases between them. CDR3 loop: CASSQGHEQYF. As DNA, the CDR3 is TGCGCCAGCAGCCAAGGGCACGAGCAGTACTTC.

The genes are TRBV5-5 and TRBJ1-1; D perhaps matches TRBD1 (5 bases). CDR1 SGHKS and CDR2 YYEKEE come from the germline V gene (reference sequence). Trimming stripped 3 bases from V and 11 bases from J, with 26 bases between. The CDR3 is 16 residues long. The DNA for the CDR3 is TGTGCCAGCAGCTCCGCCCAGGGCTCCTATAACAATGGGGCTTTCTTT. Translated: CASSSAQGSYNNGAFF.

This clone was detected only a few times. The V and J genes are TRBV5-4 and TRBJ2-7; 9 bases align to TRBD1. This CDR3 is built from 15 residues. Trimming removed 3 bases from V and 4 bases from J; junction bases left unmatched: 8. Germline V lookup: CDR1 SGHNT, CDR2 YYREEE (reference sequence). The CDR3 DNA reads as TGTGCCAGCAGCTCTCGGACAGGGGCCCCGTACGAGCAGTACTTC. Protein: CASSSRTGAPYEQYF.

As DNA, the CDR3 is TGCAGCGTTGAGGGGTTTGACAGGGCCGATACGCAGTATTTT. Protein sequence: CSVEGFDRADTQYF. The chain employs TRBV29-1 and TRBJ2-3; TRBD1 agrees at 7 bases. The CDR3 spans 14 residues. V dropped 3 bases and J dropped 6; count of bases not matched to a gene: 9. Per germline, CDR1 SQVTM and CDR2 ANQGSEA.

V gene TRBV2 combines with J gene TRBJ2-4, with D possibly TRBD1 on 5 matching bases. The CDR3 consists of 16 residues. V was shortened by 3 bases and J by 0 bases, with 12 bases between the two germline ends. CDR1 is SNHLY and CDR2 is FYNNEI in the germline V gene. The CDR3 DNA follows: TGTGCCAGCAGTGACCCCAGGGATCTAGCCAAAAACATTCAGTACTTC. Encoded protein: CASSDPRDLAKNIQYF.

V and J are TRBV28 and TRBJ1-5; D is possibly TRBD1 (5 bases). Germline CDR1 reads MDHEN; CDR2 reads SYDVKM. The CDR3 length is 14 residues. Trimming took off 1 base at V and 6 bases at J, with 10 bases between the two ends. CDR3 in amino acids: CASSLSGSRQPQHF. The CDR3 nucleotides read TGTGCCAGCAGTTTATCAGGGTCGCGTCAGCCCCAGCATTTT.

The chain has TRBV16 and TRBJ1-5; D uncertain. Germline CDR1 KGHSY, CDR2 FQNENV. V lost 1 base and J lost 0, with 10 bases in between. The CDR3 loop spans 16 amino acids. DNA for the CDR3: TGTGCCAGCAGCCAATTTTCGGAGAATAGCAATCAGCCCCAGCATTTT. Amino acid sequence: CASSQFSENSNQPQHF.

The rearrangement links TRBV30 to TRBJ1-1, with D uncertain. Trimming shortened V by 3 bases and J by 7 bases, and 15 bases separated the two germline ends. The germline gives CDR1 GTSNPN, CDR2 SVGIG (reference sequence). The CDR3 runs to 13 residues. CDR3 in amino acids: CAWSLGVPGEAFF. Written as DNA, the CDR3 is TGTGCCTGGAGCCTCGGGGTTCCAGGTGAAGCTTTCTTT.

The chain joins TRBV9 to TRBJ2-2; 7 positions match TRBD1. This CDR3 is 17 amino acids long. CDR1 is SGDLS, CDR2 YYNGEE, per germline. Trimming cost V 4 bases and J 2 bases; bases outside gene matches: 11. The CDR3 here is CASSPHHRGANTGELFF. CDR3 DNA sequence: TGTGCCAGCAGCCCCCACCACAGGGGTGCTAACACCGGGGAGCTGTTTTTT.

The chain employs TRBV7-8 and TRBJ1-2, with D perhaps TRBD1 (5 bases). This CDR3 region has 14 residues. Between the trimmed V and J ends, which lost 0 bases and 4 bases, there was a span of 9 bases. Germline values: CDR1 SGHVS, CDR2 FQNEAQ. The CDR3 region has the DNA TGTGCCAGCAGCTTAGCTGGGGGAGGCTATGGCTACACCTTC. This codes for CASSLAGGGYGYTF. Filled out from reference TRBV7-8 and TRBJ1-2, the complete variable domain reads GAGVSQSPRYKVAKRGQDVALRCDPISGHVSLFWYQQALGQGPEFLTYFQNEAQLDKSGLPSDRFFAERPEGSVSTLKIQRTQQEDSAVYLCASSLAGGGYGYTFGSGTRLTVV.

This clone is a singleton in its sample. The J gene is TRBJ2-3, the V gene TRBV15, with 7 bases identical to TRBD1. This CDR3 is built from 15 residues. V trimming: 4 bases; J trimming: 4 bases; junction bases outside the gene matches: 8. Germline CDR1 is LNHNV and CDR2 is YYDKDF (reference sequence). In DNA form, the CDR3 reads TGTGCCACCAGCACACCCCGACAGGGCCCAGATACGCAGTATTTT. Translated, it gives CATSTPRQGPDTQYF.

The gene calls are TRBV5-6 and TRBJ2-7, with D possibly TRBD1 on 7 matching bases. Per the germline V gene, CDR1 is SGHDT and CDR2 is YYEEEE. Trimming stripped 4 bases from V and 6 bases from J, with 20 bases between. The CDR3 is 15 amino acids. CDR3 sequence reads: CASSDLAGGTSEQYF. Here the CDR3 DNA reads TGTGCCAGCAGCGACCTGGCAGGGGGGACGTCCGAGCAGTACTTC.